This T cell receptor beta chain was identified during a study of shared clonotypes between healthy human individuals. Only in-frame clones appear in the TCRdb table, and some are missing; sequencing was by immunoSEQ multiplex PCR. The table lists a few million clones, more than 80% of them singletons, with 0.35% to 0.5% in the top ten. The germline CDR1 and CDR2 sequences are ENHRY and SYGVKD. Trimming pared 2 bases from V and 7 bases from J, leaving 11 bases between. The CDR3 is made up of 14 amino acids. There are a few counts of this clone. This chain connects TRBV10-3 to TRBJ2-2; D remains unclear. Source material: naive CD4+ T cells from PBMCs. Subset reported: CD45RA+ positively selected. This clonotype was obtained from a man aged 18 to 30 in good health. Some clones in this sample may be carry-over from other donors' samples. The CDR3 loop reads CAISEAGGNGELFF. The CDR3 DNA reads TGTGCCATCAGTGAGGCAGGTGGGAACGGGGAGCTGTTTTTT.